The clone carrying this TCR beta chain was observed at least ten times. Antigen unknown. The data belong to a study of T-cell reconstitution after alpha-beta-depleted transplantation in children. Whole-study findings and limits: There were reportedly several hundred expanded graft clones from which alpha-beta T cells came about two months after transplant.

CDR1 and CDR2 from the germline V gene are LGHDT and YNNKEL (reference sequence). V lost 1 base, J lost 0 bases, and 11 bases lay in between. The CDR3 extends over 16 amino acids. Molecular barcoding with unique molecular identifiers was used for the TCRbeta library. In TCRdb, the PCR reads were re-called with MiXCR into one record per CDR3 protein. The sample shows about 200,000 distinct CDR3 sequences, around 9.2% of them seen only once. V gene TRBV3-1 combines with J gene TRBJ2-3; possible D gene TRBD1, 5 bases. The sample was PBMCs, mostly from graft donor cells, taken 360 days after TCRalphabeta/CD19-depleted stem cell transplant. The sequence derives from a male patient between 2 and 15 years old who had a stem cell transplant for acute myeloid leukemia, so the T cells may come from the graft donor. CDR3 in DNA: TGTGCCAGCAGCCAAGTAATTGGGGCTAGCACAGATACGCAGTATTTT. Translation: CASSQVIGASTDTQYF.